This TCR beta chain was obtained from a study of siplizumab effects on memory and regulatory T cells. Using immunoSEQ multiplex PCR, the repertoire was profiled, and TCRdb retains in-frame clones only, with some absent. The table lists about 100,000 clones, roughly 93% of them singletons. Broader study findings: The authors mapped only a minor fraction of alloreactive clones to unstimulated subsets. The Treg-derived share of mappable alloreactive CD4+ clones averaged roughly 69% with siplizumab and 26.9% in controls. Naive T cells were seen as more diverse than memory cells and as major alloresponse contributors. The authors did not confirm suppressive function in proliferating Tregs from siplizumab cultures.

Notes on this clone: Antigen specificity is unknown.

Trimming cost V 5 bases and J 0 bases, with 11 bases left between them. Germline assignment: CDR1 SEHNR and CDR2 FQNEAQ (reference sequence). The CDR3 has 15 residues. The TCR sequence derives from a human donor in good health. The sequenced sample consisted of non-Treg CD4+ T cells sorted from blood. The chain is built from TRBV7-9 and TRBJ2-4, with D tentatively TRBD1 (6 bases). CDR3 DNA sequence: TGTGCCAGCAGCAAAATACAGGGAGCCAAAAACATTCAGTACTTC. This sequence encodes CASSKIQGAKNIQYF.